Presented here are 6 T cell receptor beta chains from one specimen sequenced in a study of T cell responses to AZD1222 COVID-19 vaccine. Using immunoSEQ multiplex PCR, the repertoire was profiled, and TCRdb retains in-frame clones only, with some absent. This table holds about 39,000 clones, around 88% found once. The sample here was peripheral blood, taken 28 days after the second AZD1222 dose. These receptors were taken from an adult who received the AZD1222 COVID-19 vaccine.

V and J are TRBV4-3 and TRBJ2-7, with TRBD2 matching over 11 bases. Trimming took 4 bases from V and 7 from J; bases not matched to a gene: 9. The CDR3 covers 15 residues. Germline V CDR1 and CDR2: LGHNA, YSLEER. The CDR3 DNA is TGCGCCAGCAGCCGGGTAGCGGGAGGGCCCGGGGAGCAGTACTTC. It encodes CASSRVAGGPGEQYF.

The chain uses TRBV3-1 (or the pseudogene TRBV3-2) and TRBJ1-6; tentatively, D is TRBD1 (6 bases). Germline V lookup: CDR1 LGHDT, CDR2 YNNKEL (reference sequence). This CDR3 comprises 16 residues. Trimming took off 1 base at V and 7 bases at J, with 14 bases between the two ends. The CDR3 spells CASSQALQGWNSPLHF. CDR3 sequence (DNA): TGTGCCAGCAGCCAAGCACTACAGGGTTGGAATTCACCCCTCCACTTT.

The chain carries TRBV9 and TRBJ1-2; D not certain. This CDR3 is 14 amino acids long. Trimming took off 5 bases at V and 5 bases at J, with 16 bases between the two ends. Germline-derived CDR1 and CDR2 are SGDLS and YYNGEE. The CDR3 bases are TGTGCCAGCAGTCCAAGGACGGATACTTATGGCTACACCTTC. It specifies CASSPRTDTYGYTF.

CDR3 in amino acids: CAISPDLNSGNTIYF. DNA of the CDR3: TGTGCCATCAGTCCCGACCTGAACTCTGGAAACACCATATATTTT. J is TRBJ1-3 and V is TRBV10-3, with unresolved D. CDR1 is ENHRY, CDR2 SYGVKD, per germline. The CDR3 spans 15 residues. V gave up 5 bases and J gave up 0 bases, with 11 bases separating them.

Written as DNA, the CDR3 is TGTGCCAGTAGTATGAACCGCAACACAGATACGCAGTATTTT. This codes for CASSMNRNTDTQYF. This sequence joins TRBV19 and TRBJ2-3; D is undetermined. V was shortened by 3 bases and J by 2 bases, with 9 bases between the two germline ends. The CDR3 loop spans 14 amino acids. Germline V gene sequence: CDR1 LNHDA, CDR2 SQIVND (reference sequence).

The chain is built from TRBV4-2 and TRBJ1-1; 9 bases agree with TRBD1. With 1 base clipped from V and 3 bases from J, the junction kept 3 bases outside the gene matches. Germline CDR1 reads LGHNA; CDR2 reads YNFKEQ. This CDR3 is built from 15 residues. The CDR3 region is CASSQGDRDHTEAFF. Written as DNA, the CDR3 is TGTGCCAGCAGCCAAGGGGACAGGGATCACACTGAAGCTTTCTTT.